Below, 5 T cell receptor beta chains from the same sample are listed, as sequenced in a study of control samples from healthy donors and cancer patients. Using immunoSEQ multiplex PCR, the repertoire was profiled, and TCRdb retains in-frame clones only, with some absent. Listed are fewer than 250,000 clones; roughly 2% falls within the top ten. The sample taken for sequencing was blood. Receptors were obtained from a woman in her twenties or thirties in good health.

The CDR3 region has the DNA TGTGCCAGCAGCGTACAGGCGTCAAATGAAAAACTGTTTTTT. It specifies CASSVQASNEKLFF. This chain connects TRBV4-2 to TRBJ1-4; D may be TRBD1 (5 bases). Germline V gene lookup returns CDR1 LGHNA and CDR2 YNFKEQ. The length of the CDR3 is 14 residues. V lost 5 bases to trimming and J lost 5 bases, with 12 bases between them.

The chain couples TRBV2 to TRBJ1-2; D unclear. V was cut by 6 bases and J by 7 bases, with 12 bases left in between. This CDR3 spans 12 amino acids. Germline-derived CDR1 and CDR2 are SNHLY and FYNNEI. CDR3 coding DNA: TGTGCCAGCAGGGAAAGTGGGCCTGGCTACACCTTC. It codes for CASRESGPGYTF.

V usage is TRBV18 and J usage is TRBJ1-2, with TRBD1 matching 9 bases. Trimming cost V 2 bases and J 5 bases; bases outside gene matches: 3. The CDR3 has 14 amino acids. Germline V gene sequence: CDR1 KGHSH, CDR2 LQKENI. This chain's CDR3 is CASSPEGTGYGYTF. DNA for the CDR3: TGTGCCAGCTCACCAGAGGGGACAGGGTATGGCTACACCTTC.

The chain couples TRBV5-1 to TRBJ1-2, with 11 bases identical to TRBD1. The CDR3 contains 16 residues. Germline V gives CDR1 SGHRS, CDR2 YFSETQ. V shed 2 bases, J shed 2 bases, and the junction held 5 bases outside the gene matches. The CDR3 sequence is CASSLRDRGENYGYTF. The CDR3 nucleotides read TGCGCCAGCAGCTTACGGGACAGGGGGGAAAACTATGGCTACACCTTC.

The V and J genes are TRBV28 and TRBJ1-1, with 10 bases aligning to TRBD1. Per germline, CDR1 MDHEN and CDR2 SYDVKM. V lost 3 bases to trimming and J lost 5 bases; unmatched junction nucleotides: 12. The CDR3 covers 17 residues. The CDR3 region is CASSFWGQGRSATEAFF. In nucleotides, the CDR3 is TGTGCCAGCAGTTTCTGGGGACAGGGGAGATCGGCGACTGAAGCTTTCTTT.